This T cell receptor (beta chain) was identified during a study of T cells in Graves' hyperthyroidism and ophthalmopathy. CDR3 length: 14 amino acids. Germline CDR1 reads MGHDK; CDR2 reads SYGVNS. Trimming removed 6 bases at V and 4 bases at J, with 15 bases between. Study outcomes and limitations: Ophthalmopathy stood apart from stable hyperthyroidism in a 13 V-J model.

The TCR beta CDR3 regions underwent amplification using RNA transcripts as the source. A set of HTBI primers served as the primers for a first-round RT-PCR of the TCR CDR3. TCRdb analysed the multiplex PCR reads with MiXCR anew, one entry per CDR3 protein. The data show around 250,000 distinct CDR3 sequences, with over 20% seen just once and roughly 35% held by the top ten. The table lists this clonotype with many counts. Its antigen is unidentified. This sequence was found in a woman between 35 and 50 years old with Graves' ophthalmopathy. The chain recombines TRBV25-1 with TRBJ1-2; D remains ambiguous. The sequenced material came from blood. The CDR3 bases are TGTGCCAGCAGGGGCCCTTCACTATCCTATGGCTACACCTTC. It specifies CASRGPSLSYGYTF.